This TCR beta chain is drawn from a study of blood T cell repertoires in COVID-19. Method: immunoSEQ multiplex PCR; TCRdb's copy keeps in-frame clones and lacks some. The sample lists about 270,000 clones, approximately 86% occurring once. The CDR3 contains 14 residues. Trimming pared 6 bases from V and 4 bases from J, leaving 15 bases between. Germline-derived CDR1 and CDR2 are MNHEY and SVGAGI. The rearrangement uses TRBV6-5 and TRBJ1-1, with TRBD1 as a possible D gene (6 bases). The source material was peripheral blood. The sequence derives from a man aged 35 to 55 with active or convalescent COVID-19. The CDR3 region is CASSRTGKPTEAFF. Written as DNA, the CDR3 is TGTGCCAGCAGCCGCACAGGGAAGCCCACTGAAGCTTTCTTT.